The present entry profiles one T cell receptor (beta chain) with its context. Its antigen is not known. In the United States, treatment was given to all participants with HIV. This specimen belongs to a study of long-term antiretroviral therapy in people with HIV. For the study at large: The oldest samples precede the 2015 immediate-ART recommendation by about a decade. Notes on the study in general: Every time point showed a repertoire led by clones expanded before ART.

The libraries were made with immunoSEQ v3.0 at survey level. Method: immunoSEQ multiplex PCR; TCRdb's copy keeps in-frame clones and lacks some. The table lists about 14,000 clones, 76% of them singletons. The clonotype was recovered from a man between 40 and 49 years old with HIV. Material: unsorted PBMCs, obtained 3.1 years after starting antiretroviral therapy.

For the CDR3, the DNA is TGTGCCAGCAGTATAGGGACCTCAGGGAATGGCTACACCTTC. Its protein product is CASSIGTSGNGYTF. This chain connects TRBV7-2 to TRBJ1-2; D is possibly TRBD1 (5 bases). Germline CDR1 reads SGHTA; CDR2 reads FQGNSA. The CDR3 spans 14 residues. The V end lost 6 bases, the J end lost 6 bases, and 17 bases lay between the germline ends.